Below, 5 T cell receptor beta chains from the same sample are listed, as sequenced in a study of T cells after yellow fever vaccination. TCRdb redid the calling of the 5' RACE reads with MiXCR, one entry per CDR3 protein. This sample has about 350,000 distinct CDR3 sequences, with roughly 3.9% found just once. Sequenced here: PBMCs, sampled 5 days after the yellow fever booster vaccination. The receptors shown here come from a man between 18 and 29 years old who received the YFV17D yellow fever vaccine.

The chain is built from TRBV5-1 and TRBJ2-7; no clear D gene. Per germline, CDR1 SGHRS and CDR2 YFSETQ. There are 13 residues in the CDR3. V lost 4 bases and J 5 bases, leaving 13 bases between the germline ends. The CDR3, as DNA: TGCGCCAGCAGCGGGCGGAATGGGCACGAGCAGTACTTC. This encodes CASSGRNGHEQYF.

The chain employs TRBV5-1 and TRBJ2-2; TRBD2 might be the D (6 bases). From germline, CDR1 is SGHRS and CDR2 YFSETQ. This CDR3 is 17 amino acids long. V lost 4 bases and J lost 6, with 22 bases in between. CDR3 in amino acids: CASSPPFSGDGAGELFF. The CDR3, as DNA: TGCGCCAGCAGCCCACCCTTCTCGGGGGACGGGGCCGGGGAGCTGTTTTTT.

This clonotype was observed a handful of times. The gene calls are TRBV19 and TRBJ1-6; D ambiguous. Germline lookup yields CDR1 LNHDA and CDR2 SQIVND (reference sequence). This CDR3 is 12 amino acids long. With 5 bases removed from V and 7 bases from J, the gap between germline ends came to 6 bases. The CDR3 region is CASSPSNSPLHF. Here the CDR3 DNA reads TGTGCCAGTAGTCCATCGAATTCACCCCTCCACTTT. The variable domain in full, completed from reference TRBV19 and TRBJ1-6, reads DGGITQSPKYLFRKEGQNVTLSCEQNLNHDAMYWYRQDPGQGLRLIYYSQIVNDFQKGDIAEGYSVSREKKESFPLTVTSAQKNPTAFYLCASSPSNSPLHFGNGTRLTVT.

A few counts support this clonotype. The chain has TRBV25-1 and TRBJ1-1; D is undetermined. V was cut by 3 bases and J by 3 bases, with 8 bases left in between. The CDR3 contains 13 residues. Germline lookup yields CDR1 MGHDK and CDR2 SYGVNS. CDR3 protein: CASSDYRDTEAFF. In nucleotides, the CDR3 is TGTGCCAGCAGTGATTACAGAGACACTGAAGCTTTCTTT.

The rearrangement links TRBV6-5 to TRBJ2-5; D gene uncertain. This CDR3 is 12 amino acids long. CDR1 and CDR2 from the germline V gene are MNHEY and SVGAGI. The V gene lost 4 bases and the J gene lost 9 bases, with 12 bases spanning the gap. For the CDR3, the DNA is TGTGCCAGCAGTTCACAGTCCTCGGCCCAGTACTTC. It yields the protein CASSSQSSAQYF.